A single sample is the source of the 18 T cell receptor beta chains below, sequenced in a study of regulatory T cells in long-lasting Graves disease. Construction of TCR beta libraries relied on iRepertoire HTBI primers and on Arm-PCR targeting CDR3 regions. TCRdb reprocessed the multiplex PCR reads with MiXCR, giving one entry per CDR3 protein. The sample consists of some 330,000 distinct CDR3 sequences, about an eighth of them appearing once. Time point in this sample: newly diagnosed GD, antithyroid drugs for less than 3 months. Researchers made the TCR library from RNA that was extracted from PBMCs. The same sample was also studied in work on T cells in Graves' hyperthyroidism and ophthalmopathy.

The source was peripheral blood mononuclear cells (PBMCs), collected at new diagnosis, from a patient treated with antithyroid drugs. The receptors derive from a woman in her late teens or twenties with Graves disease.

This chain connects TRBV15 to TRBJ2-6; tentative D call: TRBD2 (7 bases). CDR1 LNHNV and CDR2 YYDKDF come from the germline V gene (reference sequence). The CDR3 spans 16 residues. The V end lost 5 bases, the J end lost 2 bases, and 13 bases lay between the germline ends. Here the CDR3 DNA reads TGTGCCACCAGCGGGAGGGGGGGAACTGGGGCCAACGTCCTGACTTTC. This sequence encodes CATSGRGGTGANVLTF.

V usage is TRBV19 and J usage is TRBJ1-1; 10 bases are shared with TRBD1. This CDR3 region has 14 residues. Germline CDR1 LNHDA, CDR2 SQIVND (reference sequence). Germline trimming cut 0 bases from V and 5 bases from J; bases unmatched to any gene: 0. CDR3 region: CASSIEGQGTEAFF. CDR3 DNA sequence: TGTGCCAGTAGTATAGAGGGACAGGGGACTGAAGCTTTCTTT.

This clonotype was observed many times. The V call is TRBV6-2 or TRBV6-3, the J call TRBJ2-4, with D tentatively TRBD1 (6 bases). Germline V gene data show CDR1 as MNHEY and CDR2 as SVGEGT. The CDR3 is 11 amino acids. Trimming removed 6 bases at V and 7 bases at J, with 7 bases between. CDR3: CASRQGNIQYF. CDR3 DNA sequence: TGTGCCAGCAGACAGGGTAACATTCAGTACTTC.

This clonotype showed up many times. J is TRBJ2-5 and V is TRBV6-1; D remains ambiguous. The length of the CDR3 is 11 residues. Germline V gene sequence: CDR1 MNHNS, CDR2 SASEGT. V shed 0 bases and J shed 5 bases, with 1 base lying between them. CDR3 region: CASSEAETQYF. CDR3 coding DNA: TGTGCCAGCAGTGAAGCGGAGACCCAGTACTTC.

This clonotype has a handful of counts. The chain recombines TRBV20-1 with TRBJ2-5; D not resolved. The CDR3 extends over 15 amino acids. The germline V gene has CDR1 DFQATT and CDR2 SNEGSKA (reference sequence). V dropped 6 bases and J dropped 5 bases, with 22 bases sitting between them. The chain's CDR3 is CSAAPYTDFRETQYF. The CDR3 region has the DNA TGCAGTGCCGCGCCGTATACCGATTTCAGGGAGACCCAGTACTTC.

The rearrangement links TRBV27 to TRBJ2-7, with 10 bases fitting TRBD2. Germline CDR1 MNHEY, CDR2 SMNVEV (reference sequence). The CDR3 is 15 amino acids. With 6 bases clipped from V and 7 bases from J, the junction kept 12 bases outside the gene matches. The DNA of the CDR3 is TGTGCCAGCAGGGATGAGCGGCTAGCGGGAGAAGAGCAGTACTTC. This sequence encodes CASRDERLAGEEQYF.

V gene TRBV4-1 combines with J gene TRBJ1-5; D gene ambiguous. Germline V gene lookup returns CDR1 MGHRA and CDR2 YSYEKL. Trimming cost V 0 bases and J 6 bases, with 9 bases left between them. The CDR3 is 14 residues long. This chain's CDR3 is CASSQEPARQPQHF. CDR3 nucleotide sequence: TGCGCCAGCAGCCAAGAGCCAGCACGTCAGCCCCAGCATTTT.

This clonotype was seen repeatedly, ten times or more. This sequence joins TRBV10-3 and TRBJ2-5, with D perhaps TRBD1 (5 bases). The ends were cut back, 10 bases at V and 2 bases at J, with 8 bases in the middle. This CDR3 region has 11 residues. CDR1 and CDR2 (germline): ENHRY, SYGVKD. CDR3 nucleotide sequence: TGTGCCACGACAGAGCAAGAGACCCAGTACTTC. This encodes CATTEQETQYF.

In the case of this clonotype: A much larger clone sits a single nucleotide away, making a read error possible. CDR3 amino acids: CAWISRGGQGDTQYF. CDR3 DNA sequence: TGTGCCTGGATCTCACGTGGGGGCCAAGGGGATACGCAGTATTTT. The chain joins TRBV30 to TRBJ2-3; D might be TRBD1 (6 bases). The V end lost 4 bases, the J end lost 6 bases, and 20 bases lay between the germline ends. The CDR3 is made up of 15 amino acids. Germline assignment: CDR1 GTSNPN and CDR2 SVGIG (reference sequence). Complete variable domain (other parts from reference TRBV30 and TRBJ2-3): SQTIHQWPATLVQPVGSPLSLECTVEGTSNPNLYWYRQAAGRGLQLLFYSVGIGQISSEVPQNLSASRPQDRQFILSSKKLLLSDSGFYLCAWISRGGQGDTQYFGPGTRLTVL.

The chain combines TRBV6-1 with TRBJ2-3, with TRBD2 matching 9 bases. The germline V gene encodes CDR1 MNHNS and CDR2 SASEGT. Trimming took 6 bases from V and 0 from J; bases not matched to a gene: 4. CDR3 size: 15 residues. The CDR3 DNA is TGTGCCAGCAGAAAAGGACTAGCGAGCACAGATACGCAGTATTTT. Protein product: CASRKGLASTDTQYF.

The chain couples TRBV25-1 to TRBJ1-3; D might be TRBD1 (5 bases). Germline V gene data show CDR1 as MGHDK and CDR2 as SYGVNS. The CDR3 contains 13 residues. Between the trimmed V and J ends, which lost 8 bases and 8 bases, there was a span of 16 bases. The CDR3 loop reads CASGFGGGDTIYF. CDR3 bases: TGTGCCAGCGGTTTTGGAGGAGGGGACACCATATATTTT. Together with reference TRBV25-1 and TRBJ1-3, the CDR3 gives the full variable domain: EADIYQTPRYLVIGTGKKITLECSQTMGHDKMYWYQQDPGMELHLIHYSYGVNSTEKGDLSSESTVSRIRTEHFPLTLESARPSHTSQYLCASGFGGGDTIYFGEGSWLTVV.

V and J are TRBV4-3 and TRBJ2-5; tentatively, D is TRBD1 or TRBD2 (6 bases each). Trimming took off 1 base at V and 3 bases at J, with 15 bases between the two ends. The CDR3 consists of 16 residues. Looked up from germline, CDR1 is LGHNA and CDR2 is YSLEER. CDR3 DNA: TGCGCCAGCAGCCAAGTAGGGCGGGGACAAAAAGAGACCCAGTACTTC. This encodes CASSQVGRGQKETQYF.

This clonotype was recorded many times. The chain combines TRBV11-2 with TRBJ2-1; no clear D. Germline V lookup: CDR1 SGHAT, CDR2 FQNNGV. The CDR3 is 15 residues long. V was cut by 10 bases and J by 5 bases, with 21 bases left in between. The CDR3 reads CAITINIMYNNEQFF. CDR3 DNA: TGTGCCATCACGATTAATATCATGTACAACAATGAGCAGTTCTTC.

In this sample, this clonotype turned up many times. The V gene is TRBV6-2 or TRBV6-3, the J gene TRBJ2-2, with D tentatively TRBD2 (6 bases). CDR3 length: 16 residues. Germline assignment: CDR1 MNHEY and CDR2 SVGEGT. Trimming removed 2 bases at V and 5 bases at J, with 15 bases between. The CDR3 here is CASSYRGGAGTGELFF. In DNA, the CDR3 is TGTGCCAGCAGTTACCGAGGCGGGGCCGGAACCGGGGAGCTGTTTTTT.

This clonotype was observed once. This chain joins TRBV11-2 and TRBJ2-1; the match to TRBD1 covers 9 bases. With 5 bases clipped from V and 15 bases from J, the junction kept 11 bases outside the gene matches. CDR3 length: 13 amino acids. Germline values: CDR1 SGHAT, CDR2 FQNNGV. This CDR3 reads CASSLITDRGSFF. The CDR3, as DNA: TGTGCCAGCAGCCTCATAACGGACAGGGGTTCGTTCTTC.

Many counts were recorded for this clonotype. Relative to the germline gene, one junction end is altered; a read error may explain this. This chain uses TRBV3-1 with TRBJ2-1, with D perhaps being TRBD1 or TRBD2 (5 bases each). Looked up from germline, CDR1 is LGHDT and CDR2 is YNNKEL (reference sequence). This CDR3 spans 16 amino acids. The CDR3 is CASSQRPGTPRNEQLF. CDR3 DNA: TGTGCCAGCAGCCAAAGACCCGGGACGCCGCGGAATGAGCAGCTCTTC.

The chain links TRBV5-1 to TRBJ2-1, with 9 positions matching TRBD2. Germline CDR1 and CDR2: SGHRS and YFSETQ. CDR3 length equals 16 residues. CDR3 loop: CAGSRSGGRAGDEQFF. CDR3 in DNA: TGCGCGGGTAGTCGCAGTGGCGGGAGGGCCGGGGATGAGCAGTTCTTC.

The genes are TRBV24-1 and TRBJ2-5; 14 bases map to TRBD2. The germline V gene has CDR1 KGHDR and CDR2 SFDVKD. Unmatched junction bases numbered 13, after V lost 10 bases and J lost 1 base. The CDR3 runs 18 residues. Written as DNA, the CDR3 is TGTGCCACATCCGGTGGACAGACTAGCGGGGGGGGCCAAGAGACCCAGTACTTC. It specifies CATSGGQTSGGGQETQYF.